The 31 T cell receptor beta chains below come from one sample, sequenced in a study of OX40 agonist ivuxolimab in advanced cancers. TCRdb's copy holds only in-frame clones and misses some; the assay was immunoSEQ multiplex PCR. The profile shows about 70,000 clones, approximately 78% of them singletons. The material sequenced was CD4+ or CD8+ T cells sorted from blood, taken in a trial of the OX40 agonist ivuxolimab. These receptors came from an adult with an advanced solid tumor such as melanoma, head and neck, liver or kidney cancer.

The chain has TRBV10-3 and TRBJ1-1, with 9 positions matching TRBD1. Germline assignment: CDR1 ENHRY and CDR2 SYGVKD. V gave up 5 bases and J gave up 5 bases; unmatched junction bases: 6. The CDR3 spans 14 residues. DNA for the CDR3: TGTGCCATCAGTAAACTCGGGACAGGGACTGAAGCTTTCTTT. It encodes CAISKLGTGTEAFF.

This clone was seen just once. This sequence joins TRBV10-2 and TRBJ2-1, with 10 bases aligning to TRBD2. V gave up 6 bases and J gave up 4 bases; unmatched junction bases: 6. Germline V lookup: CDR1 WSHSY, CDR2 SAAADI. The CDR3 is made up of 15 amino acids. CDR3: CASSGTSAEYNEQFF. The CDR3 bases are TGCGCCAGCAGCGGGACTAGCGCGGAATACAATGAGCAGTTCTTC.

In DNA form, the CDR3 reads TGTGCCAGCACCCAAACAGGGTTCTATGGCTACACCTTC. Translating it yields CASTQTGFYGYTF. The chain is built from TRBV6-6 and TRBJ1-2; tentative D call: TRBD1 (6 bases). This CDR3 contains 13 residues. V was pared by 7 bases and J by 4 bases, with 13 bases between. Germline V lookup: CDR1 MNHNY, CDR2 SVGAGI (reference sequence).

The rearrangement uses TRBV7-2 and TRBJ2-1; 9 bases map to TRBD2. Germline lookup yields CDR1 SGHTA and CDR2 FQGNSA. CDR3 length: 15 residues. V shed 3 bases, J shed 0 bases, and the junction held 0 bases outside the gene matches. The CDR3 here is CASSFSGGSYNEQFF. The CDR3, as DNA: TGTGCCAGCAGCTTTAGCGGGGGCTCCTACAATGAGCAGTTCTTC.

This sequence joins TRBV18 and TRBJ2-7; 10 bases fit TRBD1. The V and J ends lost 2 bases and 3 bases, in that order; junction bases with no gene match: 4. This CDR3 has 15 residues. Looked up from germline, CDR1 is KGHSH and CDR2 is LQKENI. The CDR3 coding sequence is TGTGCCAGCTCACCAGACAGGGGGCACCTCTACGAGCAGTACGTC. Amino acids: CASSPDRGHLYEQYV.

The gene calls are TRBV21-1 and TRBJ2-7; TRBD2, as called in the table, went unchecked against the DNA. TRBV21-1 is a recognized pseudogene. The CDR3 covers 14 residues. The CDR3 is CASSATRDCGEQYV. CDR3 coding DNA: TGTGCCAGCAGCGCTACCCGGGACTGCGGAGAGCAGTACGTC.

This clone was picked up a small number of times. The V call is TRBV7-9, the J call TRBJ1-4; D is ambiguous. Germline CDR1 SEHNR, CDR2 FQNEAQ (reference sequence). The CDR3 length is 14 residues. V was pared by 0 bases and J by 8 bases, with 10 bases between. As DNA, the CDR3 is TGTGCCAGCAGCTTAGCACCCGAACCAGAAAAACTGTTTTTT. This codes for CASSLAPEPEKLFF. The whole variable domain, filled in from reference TRBV7-9 and TRBJ1-4, reads DTGVSQNPRHKITKRGQNVTFRCDPISEHNRLYWYRQTLGQGPEFLTYFQNEAQLEKSRLLSDRFSAERPKGSFSTLEIQRTEQGDSAMYLCASSLAPEPEKLFFGSGTQLSVL.

The chain employs TRBV6-5 and TRBJ2-7; D uncertain. V gave up 0 bases and J gave up 2 bases, with 8 bases separating them. Per the germline V gene, CDR1 is MNHEY and CDR2 is SVGAGI. The CDR3 is 14 amino acids. CDR3 sequence reads: CASSYSGSTYEQYF. CDR3 bases: TGTGCCAGCAGTTACTCCGGCAGCACCTACGAGCAGTACTTC.

The rearrangement links TRBV19 to TRBJ1-5, with 7 bases fitting TRBD1. V lost 4 bases and J lost 2; bases outside the gene matches: 2. The germline V gene encodes CDR1 LNHDA and CDR2 SQIVND (reference sequence). The CDR3 contains 14 residues. CDR3 nucleotide sequence: TGTGCCAGTAGTAACAGGGGAGGCAATCAGCCCCAGCATTTT. Its protein product is CASSNRGGNQPQHF.

Only a few counts were recorded for this clone. This chain connects TRBV30 to TRBJ1-2; 7 bases agree with TRBD1. This CDR3 comprises 16 residues. J lost 5 bases, V lost 0 bases, and 12 bases had no gene match. CDR1 is GTSNPN, CDR2 SVGIG, per germline (reference sequence). The CDR3 spells CAWSVFQLGQSYGYTF. Here the CDR3 DNA reads TGTGCCTGGAGTGTATTTCAATTGGGACAGTCTTATGGCTACACCTTC.

The chain couples TRBV9 to TRBJ2-1; either TRBD1 or TRBD2 may supply D (6 bases each). Germline CDR1 reads SGDLS; CDR2 reads YYNGEE. V dropped 0 bases and J dropped 6 bases, with 10 bases sitting between them. This CDR3 region has 14 residues. The CDR3 bases are TGTGCCAGCAGCGTAGGTGGGGGGCCCAATGAGCAGTTCTTC. Amino acid sequence: CASSVGGGPNEQFF.

CDR3: CASSQQTGGDEQFF. The CDR3 DNA reads TGTGCCAGCAGCCAACAGACAGGGGGCGATGAGCAGTTCTTC. The rearrangement joins TRBV4-2 to TRBJ2-1, with TRBD1 matching over 10 bases. Germline CDR1 is LGHNA and CDR2 is YNFKEQ. The J segment lost 8 bases and the V segment lost 2 bases, leaving 3 bases of the junction unmatched. The CDR3 length is 14 residues.

This chain's CDR3 is CAWGDSAVPDTQYF. The CDR3 DNA sequence: TGTGCCTGGGGGGATTCGGCGGTCCCAGATACGCAGTATTTT. The chain carries TRBV30 and TRBJ2-3; D is unresolved. Germline-derived CDR1 and CDR2 are GTSNPN and SVGIG (reference sequence). V was trimmed by 5 bases and J by 4 bases, leaving 16 bases between them. This CDR3 region has 14 residues.

The V gene is TRBV28, the J gene TRBJ1-6, with unresolved D. The V gene lost 8 bases and the J gene lost 6 bases, with 14 bases spanning the gap. This CDR3 comprises 14 residues. The germline V gene encodes CDR1 MDHEN and CDR2 SYDVKM. The DNA of the CDR3 is TGTGCCAGCGGTCCGTGGACGGGTAATTCACCCCTCCACTTT. It encodes CASGPWTGNSPLHF. Drawing the rest from reference TRBV28 and TRBJ1-6, the complete variable domain is DVKVTQSSRYLVKRTGEKVFLECVQDMDHENMFWYRQDPGLGLRLIYFSYDVKMKEKGDIPEGYSVSREKKERFSLILESASTNQTSMYLCASGPWTGNSPLHFGNGTRLTVT.

V is TRBV5-4 and J is TRBJ2-1; D may match TRBD1 or TRBD2 (6 bases each). Germline V CDR1 and CDR2: SGHNT, YYREEE (reference sequence). CDR3 length equals 17 residues. V was shortened by 0 bases and J by 2 bases, with 15 bases between the two germline ends. This CDR3 is CASSLGGLARTYNEQFF. CDR3 coding DNA: TGTGCCAGCAGCTTGGGGGGGCTAGCGAGAACCTACAATGAGCAGTTCTTC.

The rearrangement uses TRBV9 and TRBJ2-1, with 8 nucleotides matching TRBD2. V was pared by 4 bases and J by 0 bases, with 9 bases of the junction left unmatched. Germline CDR1 is SGDLS and CDR2 is YYNGEE. The CDR3 is made up of 17 amino acids. This CDR3 reads CASSSGGVRSSYNEQFF. The DNA of the CDR3 is TGTGCCAGCAGCTCGGGAGGGGTCCGGAGCTCCTACAATGAGCAGTTCTTC.

The genes are TRBV5-1 and TRBJ2-5, with 10 bases matching TRBD2. Trimming removed 3 bases from V and 4 bases from J; junction bases left unmatched: 3. This CDR3 contains 14 residues. Per the germline V gene, CDR1 is SGHRS and CDR2 is YFSETQ. The CDR3 spells CASSSGLAVETQYF. CDR3 sequence (DNA): TGCGCCAGCAGCTCCGGACTAGCGGTAGAGACCCAGTACTTC. The full variable domain, its missing parts supplied by reference TRBV5-1 and TRBJ2-5, is KAGVTQTPRYLIKTRGQQVTLSCSPISGHRSVSWYQQTPGQGLQFLFEYFSETQRNKGNFPGRFSGRQFSNSRSEMNVSTLELGDSALYLCASSSGLAVETQYFGPGTRLLVL.

The chain couples TRBV7-2 to TRBJ2-5, with D possibly being TRBD1 (5 bases). The CDR3 loop spans 13 amino acids. In germline, CDR1 is SGHTA, CDR2 FQGNSA. With 3 bases removed from V and 5 bases from J, the gap between germline ends came to 10 bases. The CDR3 sequence is CASSFLRGETQYF. CDR3 DNA: TGTGCCAGCAGCTTTCTTAGGGGCGAGACCCAGTACTTC.

The chain couples TRBV28 to TRBJ1-4; 10 bases line up with TRBD1. The CDR3 loop spans 16 amino acids. J gave up 4 bases and V 3 bases, and 5 bases lay outside the gene matches. Germline CDR1 is MDHEN and CDR2 is SYDVKM. The CDR3 DNA follows: TGTGCCAGCAGTTTCGGGGGGACAGGGGATAATGAAAAACTGTTTTTT. It translates to CASSFGGTGDNEKLFF.

This clone turned up a few times. The chain combines TRBV5-3 with TRBJ1-1, with D unclear. TRBV5-3 has ORF status, its function being uncertain. The CDR3 is 15 residues long. The germline V and J ends were trimmed by 1 base and 0 bases, with 10 bases remaining between them. CDR3 coding DNA: TGTGCCAGAAGCTTGTTTACCGCCATGAACACTGAAGCTTTCTTT. Its translation: CARSLFTAMNTEAFF.

The sample holds a few counts of this clone. The chain links TRBV28 to TRBJ2-1, with 7 bases identical to TRBD1. The CDR3 length is 14 residues. Germline CDR1 reads MDHEN; CDR2 reads SYDVKM. The trim removed 3 bases at V and 7 bases at J, leaving 6 bases unmatched. The CDR3 nucleotides are TGTGCCAGCAGTTTTTGGGACAGCGGTAATGAGCAGTTCTTC. Translation: CASSFWDSGNEQFF.

This clone was picked up one time. The chain is built from TRBV28 and TRBJ2-4, with 8 bases aligning to TRBD1. V gave up 5 bases and J gave up 5 bases; unmatched junction bases: 8. This CDR3 comprises 15 residues. CDR1 is MDHEN, CDR2 SYDVKM, per germline. For the CDR3, the DNA is TGTGCCAGCAGTCCCATGACAGGGGCCCAAAACATTCAGTACTTC. It yields the protein CASSPMTGAQNIQYF.

The V gene is TRBV2, the J gene TRBJ1-2, with a weak D call TRBD1 (6 bases). The ends were cut back, 2 bases at V and 4 bases at J, with 14 bases in the middle. Per germline, CDR1 SNHLY and CDR2 FYNNEI. The CDR3 runs to 15 residues. The DNA of the CDR3 is TGTGCCAGCAGTGAATTCGGGGGGCAGGGCTATGGCTACACCTTC. Its protein product is CASSEFGGQGYGYTF.

The chain employs TRBV29-1 and TRBJ2-3; D is unresolved. Germline CDR1 and CDR2: SQVTM and ANQGSEA. The CDR3 contains 9 residues. With 4 bases removed from V and 6 bases from J, the gap between germline ends came to 2 bases. The CDR3: CSVADTQYF. CDR3 in DNA: TGCAGCGTTGCGGATACGCAGTATTTT.

This chain uses TRBV28 with TRBJ1-2; possible D gene TRBD1, 6 bases. The CDR3 consists of 15 residues. CDR1 MDHEN and CDR2 SYDVKM come from the germline V gene. With 5 bases removed from V and 7 bases from J, the gap between germline ends came to 20 bases. CDR3 nucleotide sequence: TGTGCCAGCAGTCCGACCCTTTTGGGGGCAGGTGGCTACACCTTC. Translated: CASSPTLLGAGGYTF.

CDR3 sequence: CASSLVGGSEAFF. Here the CDR3 DNA reads TGTGCCAGCAGCTTAGTTGGAGGATCTGAAGCTTTCTTT. The chain couples TRBV7-9 to TRBJ1-1; D not certain. The V end lost 1 base, the J end lost 6 bases, and 9 bases lay between the germline ends. The CDR3 contains 13 residues. In germline, CDR1 is SEHNR, CDR2 FQNEAQ (reference sequence). The whole variable domain, remainder taken from reference TRBV7-9 and TRBJ1-1, is DTGVSQNPRHKITKRGQNVTFRCDPISEHNRLYWYRQTLGQGPEFLTYFQNEAQLEKSRLLSDRFSAERPKGSFSTLEIQRTEQGDSAMYLCASSLVGGSEAFFGQGTRLTVV.

This clone has more than one count but fewer than ten. The V gene is TRBV10-2, the J gene TRBJ1-1; D not resolved. V was clipped by 6 bases and J by 0 bases, with 2 bases between them. The CDR3 totals 11 residues. Germline assignment: CDR1 WSHSY and CDR2 SAAADI. The CDR3 sequence is CASRVNTEAFF. CDR3 bases: TGCGCCAGCAGGGTGAACACTGAAGCTTTCTTT.

This clone was observed a single time. This chain links TRBV6-1 with TRBJ1-5; D call uncertain. Germline V lookup: CDR1 MNHNS, CDR2 SASEGT. The CDR3 consists of 14 residues. Deletions cut 1 base from V and 6 bases from J, with 10 bases between. The CDR3 DNA sequence: TGTGCCAGCAGTGAAGGAAGCTACGGTCAGCCCCAGCATTTT. Translating it yields CASSEGSYGQPQHF.

To note about this clone: The junction and the germline gene differ at one end; a read error may be behind it. The J gene is TRBJ2-1, the V gene TRBV6-1, with D possibly TRBD2 on 6 matching bases. The CDR3 has 12 amino acids. Germline V gene data show CDR1 as MNHNS and CDR2 as SASEGT. CDR3 sequence reads: CASSTTSLRAIF. The CDR3 nucleotides are TGTGCCAGCAGTACCACTAGCTTACGGGCGATCTTC.

The chain is built from TRBV19 and TRBJ2-2; 8 bases agree with TRBD1. Unmatched junction bases numbered 21, after V lost 8 bases and J lost 4 bases. This CDR3 has 19 residues. Germline lookup yields CDR1 LNHDA and CDR2 SQIVND (reference sequence). Here the CDR3 reads CASFTFISSTGAITGELFF. The DNA of the CDR3 is TGTGCCAGTTTCACCTTTATTTCCTCGACAGGGGCGATCACCGGGGAGCTGTTTTTT. Full variable domain (remainder filled in from reference TRBV19 and TRBJ2-2): DGGITQSPKYLFRKEGQNVTLSCEQNLNHDAMYWYRQDPGQGLRLIYYSQIVNDFQKGDIAEGYSVSREKKESFPLTVTSAQKNPTAFYLCASFTFISSTGAITGELFFGEGSRLTVL.

The chain has TRBV7-3 and TRBJ2-3; D not certain. CDR1 is SGHTA and CDR2 is FQGTGA in the germline V gene. The CDR3 extends over 14 amino acids. Trimming shortened V by 1 base and J by 1 base, and 6 bases separated the two germline ends. CDR3 region: CASSLSGGTDTQYF. As DNA, the CDR3 is TGTGCCAGCAGCTTAAGTGGCGGCACAGATACGCAGTATTTT.